This T cell receptor (beta chain) was found in a study of pediatric ulcerative colitis (dated by TCRdb to the late 2010s). Regarding the study in general: Of the ulcerative colitis patients, over 5 had pancolitis and two had left-sided colitis, and histology in every patient was consistent with ulcerative colitis. From roughly 9 newly diagnosed, treatment-naive pediatric ulcerative colitis patients and a few non-IBD control children, paired blood and rectal samples were collected. The Pediatric Ulcerative Colitis Activity Index classified a couple of patients as having mild disease, several as having moderate disease and three as having acute severe colitis.

During colonoscopy, one to two rectal pinch biopsies were obtained for research purposes. No immunosuppressive medication had been given to the ulcerative colitis patients before the diagnostic colonoscopy. Before DNA was isolated, the rectal biopsies underwent proteinase K digestion. The Wizard kit (Promega) was used to extract genomic DNA from the blood and intestinal samples. The CDR3 numbers 15 residues from cysteine through phenylalanine. Only the CDR3 region is kept as DNA, spanning 45 bases read in frame from base 1. V is shortened by 0 bases, J by 0 bases, and the region joining them spans 9 bases. CDR1 and CDR2 are read off the germline V gene as KGHSH and LQKENI. General findings and caveats noted by the study authors: For technical reasons, the blood samples of a couple of patients yielded substantially fewer templates, so those samples were excluded from the blood-rectal overlap analysis. Features of the rectal repertoire distinguished controls, mild-moderate colitis patients and acute severe colitis patients, and in acute severe colitis rectal diversity was lower because of clonal expansions. Repertoires were derived from total lymphocyte DNA, so rare subsets such as regulatory T cells may have patterns not reflected. Blood-derived T cells may have been included in the rectal pinch biopsies, particularly in patients with overt colitis. Two rectal CDR3 clonotypes were detected in all ulcerative colitis patients and were not detected in any of the controls. Clonal overlap between a subject's own blood and rectum was significantly greater in ulcerative colitis patients than in controls, which suggests more T cell trafficking to inflamed tissue. The healthy control group was small, consisting of only four individuals.

A word on this clone: The target of this receptor is not known. Per-base qualities were not stored, and no clone one base away is much larger.

Rearranged CDR3 beta regions were amplified from genomic DNA with multiplex V and J primers using the immunoSEQ TRB Survey service. Survey-level sequencing depth of up to 500,000 reads per sample was used to keep depth equal across samples. Libraries were purified, pooled and sequenced on Illumina technology. On the study's bioinformatics: Productive clonality, sample overlap, pairwise scatters, CDR3 beta length, V/D/J gene usage and productiveness were all assessed with the immunoSEQ online tools. Calculated diversity was defined as the number of unique rearrangements divided by total templates times 100, and Shannon and Simpson indices were additionally computed. For principal component analysis, Z-score normalized data were analyzed with the R prcomp function and the ggbiplot package. Morisita's index was used to quantify the clonal overlap between blood and rectum within each subject. Sourced from immuneACCESS, this table was stored by TCRdb with only in-frame sequences that have V and J called. A share of the clones is absent; for the studies checked, an unresolved V gene accounts for under half, and the remainder has no known explanation. Clone size and the V and J calls come from that table; the DNA yielded D and trimming. The sample yields roughly 49,000 clones; around 76% were counted once. Less than 4.5% of the sample goes to the ten largest clones.

The chain was built from TRBV18 and TRBJ2-7; the D gene assignment is perhaps TRBD1 or TRBD2, with each matching 6 bases. The origin of this receptor is a girl aged 5 to 17 with moderate ulcerative colitis. Sequencing was performed on gut tissue. The DNA reads TGTGCCAGCTCACCACCGGGGGGCGCCTCCTACGAGCAGTACTTC. It translates to CASSPPGGASYEQYF.